This T cell receptor (beta chain) was observed in a study of Graves' ophthalmopathy and Graves' hyperthyroidism. Study-level points and caveats: The 13-signature model separated ophthalmopathy from stable hyperthyroidism at roughly 90% sensitivity and nearly 82% specificity.

Stable hyperthyroidism meant no ophthalmopathy within 18 months of follow-up. With 10 bases removed from V and 8 bases from J, the gap between germline ends came to 20 bases. The CDR3 runs to 14 residues. CDR1 and CDR2 from the germline V gene are ENHRY and SYGVKD. Investigators amplified TCR beta CDR3 regions from RNA transcripts. RT-PCR with HTBI primers came first, then second-round multiplex PCR. TCRdb reprocessed the multiplex PCR reads with MiXCR, giving one entry per CDR3 protein. The table shows roughly 610,000 distinct CDR3 sequences, with about a fifth occurring only once. As concerns this clonotype: Its antigen is not known.

Sample: peripheral blood. This TCR derives from a woman aged 18-35 years with stable Graves' hyperthyroidism. Some clones in this sample may be carry-over from other donors' samples. The gene calls are TRBV10-3 and TRBJ2-2; a weak D match, TRBD2 (5 bases). The CDR3 loop reads CASLGQSGKGELFF. CDR3 nucleotides: TGTGCCAGCCTTGGTCAAAGCGGAAAAGGGGAGCTGTTTTTT.